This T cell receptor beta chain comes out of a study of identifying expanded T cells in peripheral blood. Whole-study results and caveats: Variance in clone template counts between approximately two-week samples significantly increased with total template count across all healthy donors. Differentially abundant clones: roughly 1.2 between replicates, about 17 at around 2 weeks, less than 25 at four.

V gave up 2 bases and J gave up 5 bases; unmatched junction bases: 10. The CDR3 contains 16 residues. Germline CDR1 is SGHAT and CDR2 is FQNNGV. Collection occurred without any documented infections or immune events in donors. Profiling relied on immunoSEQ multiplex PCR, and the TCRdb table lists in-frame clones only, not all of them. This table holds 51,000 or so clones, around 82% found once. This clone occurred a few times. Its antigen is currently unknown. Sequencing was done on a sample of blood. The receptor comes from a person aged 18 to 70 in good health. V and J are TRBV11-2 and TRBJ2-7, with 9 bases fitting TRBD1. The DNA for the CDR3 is TGTGCCAGCAGCTTAACCGGGACAGGGATGACTCACGAGCAGTACTTC. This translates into CASSLTGTGMTHEQYF.